This T cell receptor beta chain was recorded in a study of beta chain features in type 1 diabetes. Study at large: Over all samples combined, over 85 million sorted cells were examined.

Expressed TCRB transcripts were sequenced, since all the RNA that had been isolated was reverse transcribed. Method: immunoSEQ multiplex PCR; TCRdb's copy keeps in-frame clones and lacks some. The sample gives over 500,000 clones, less than 20% of which show up once; 0.09% to 0.095% is in the top ten. Study-level results: Naive, central memory and Treg TCRB repertoires seemed to resemble each other more closely in patients than they did in healthy donors. In every one of the four CD4+ subsets, TCRB CDR3s were moderately but significantly shorter in Type 1 diabetes patients.

The CDR3 extends over 13 amino acids. Germline V gene sequence: CDR1 KGHSH, CDR2 LQKENI. V was trimmed by 1 base and J by 5 bases, leaving 5 bases between them. Worth noting for this clone: Its target is unknown.

The J gene is TRBJ2-2, the V gene TRBV18; the D is unclear. Sequencing input: naive CD4+ T cells from blood. The sequence was collected from a young man in good health. Written as DNA, the CDR3 is TGTGCCAGCTCACCACACTTGACCGGGGAGCTGTTTTTT. Its translation: CASSPHLTGELFF.